A single sample gave rise to the 15 T cell receptor beta chains below, sequenced in a study of cytomegalovirus exposure and HLA in healthy donors. The study ran its PCR with 60 Vbeta and 13 Jbeta primers. The table came from immunoSEQ multiplex PCR; TCRdb's copy has only in-frame clones and leaves some out. The table has roughly 120,000 clones, about 75% seen once. The sample was PBMCs. The source of these receptors is a woman in her forties in good health and CMV-seropositive.

The chain uses TRBV19 and TRBJ2-7; D uncertain. There are 14 residues in the CDR3. Per germline, CDR1 LNHDA and CDR2 SQIVND (reference sequence). Trimming pared 1 base from V and 6 bases from J, leaving 13 bases between. CDR3 in DNA: TGTGCCAGTAGTATAGTGGGCGTTAGTGGCGAGCAGTACTTC. It translates to CASSIVGVSGEQYF.

V usage is TRBV6-6 and J usage is TRBJ2-2, with D hard to call. CDR1 is MNHNY, CDR2 SVGAGI, per germline (reference sequence). Deletions cut 6 bases from V and 3 bases from J, with 8 bases between. CDR3 size: 13 residues. In DNA, the CDR3 is TGTGCCAGCAGCCCCCAGGACACCGGGGAGCTGTTTTTT. This sequence encodes CASSPQDTGELFF.

The chain couples TRBV27 to TRBJ2-4; D may be TRBD2 (6 bases). Germline CDR1 is MNHEY and CDR2 is SMNVEV (reference sequence). This CDR3 comprises 13 residues. Trimming left V 6 bases short and J 10 bases short, with 16 bases between. CDR3 DNA: TGTGCCAGCAGCGGGGACCGCGGGATTATTCAGTACTTC. It translates to CASSGDRGIIQYF.

V usage is TRBV19 and J usage is TRBJ2-3, with TRBD2 as a possible D gene (6 bases). The CDR3 is 14 amino acids. Trimming took off 6 bases at V and 0 bases at J, with 10 bases between the two ends. Germline V gene lookup returns CDR1 LNHDA and CDR2 SQIVND (reference sequence). As DNA, the CDR3 is TGTGCCAGTAGCGGGGGTTCTAGCACAGATACGCAGTATTTT. It encodes CASSGGSSTDTQYF.

The genes are TRBV2 and TRBJ2-2; tentative D call: TRBD2 (6 bases). There are 14 residues in the CDR3. Germline V gene sequence: CDR1 SNHLY, CDR2 FYNNEI. The germline V and J ends were trimmed by 8 bases and 5 bases, with 15 bases remaining between them. For the CDR3, the DNA is TGTGCCAGCTCCCGGGACTTTGGGACCGGGGAGCTGTTTTTT. Encoded protein: CASSRDFGTGELFF.

J is TRBJ2-7 and V is TRBV6-1; TRBD2 is a possible D gene (5 bases). V shed 0 bases and J shed 5 bases, with 17 bases lying between them. There are 16 residues in the CDR3. CDR1 and CDR2 (germline): MNHNS, SASEGT. The CDR3 bases are TGTGCCAGCAGTGAAGCCGGGGTGCGCTCCTTGGACGAGCAGTACTTC. Protein: CASSEAGVRSLDEQYF.

This chain uses TRBV4-1 with TRBJ1-5; D remains ambiguous. Germline V gene lookup returns CDR1 MGHRA and CDR2 YSYEKL. This CDR3 spans 15 amino acids. The V gene lost 0 bases and the J gene lost 7 bases, with 13 bases spanning the gap. The CDR3 bases are TGCGCCAGCAGCCAAGATCGGTCAGGAGGCCAGCCCCAGCATTTT. Translated: CASSQDRSGGQPQHF.

Only a few counts were recorded for this clone. This sequence joins TRBV27 and TRBJ2-7, with 11 bases lining up with TRBD1. Germline trimming cut 4 bases from V and 4 bases from J; bases unmatched to any gene: 9. Per the germline V gene, CDR1 is MNHEY and CDR2 is SMNVEV (reference sequence). There are 16 residues in the CDR3. CDR3 amino acids: CASSSPRDRGNYEQYF. Here the CDR3 DNA reads TGTGCCAGCAGTTCCCCCAGGGACAGGGGGAATTACGAGCAGTACTTC.

About this clone itself: Compared with germline, one end of the junction differs, possibly owing to a read error. V is TRBV7-2 and J is TRBJ2-1, with D unclear. CDR1 and CDR2 from the germline V gene are SGHTA and FQGNSA. This CDR3 spans 11 amino acids. The CDR3: CASSLVALSVF. The DNA of the CDR3 is TGTGCCAGCAGCTTAGTAGCCCTTTCGGTCTTC.

This clone has a single count. V gene TRBV4-1 combines with J gene TRBJ2-2, with D perhaps matching TRBD2 (5 bases). The V gene's germline CDR1 is MGHRA and CDR2 YSYEKL. Trimming took off 5 bases at V and 0 bases at J, with 7 bases between the two ends. CDR3 length: 14 amino acids. The CDR3 region is CASSFGTNTGELFF. DNA of the CDR3: TGCGCCAGCAGCTTCGGGACGAACACCGGGGAGCTGTTTTTT.

Details on this clone: One junction end disagrees with the germline gene, perhaps due to a read error. This rearrangement joins TRBV25-1 to TRBJ1-1; weak D call: TRBD1 (5 bases). The CDR3 has 11 amino acids. From germline, CDR1 is MGHDK and CDR2 SYGVNS. The DNA of the CDR3 is TGTGTCAGCGGGGTTGGGGGGGAAGCTTTCTTT. It specifies CVSGVGGEAFF.

The V and J genes are TRBV6-5 and TRBJ2-7; D may be TRBD2 (7 bases). Trimming removed 0 bases at V and 5 bases at J, with 14 bases between. The CDR3 contains 15 residues. The V gene's germline CDR1 is MNHEY and CDR2 SVGAGI. The CDR3, as DNA: TGTGCCAGCAGTTACTCTGTCAGGGGAGGGAACGAGCAGTACTTC. This encodes CASSYSVRGGNEQYF.

This clone was counted only a few times. The rearrangement joins TRBV15 to TRBJ1-1; no clear D gene. CDR1 and CDR2 (germline): LNHNV, YYDKDF (reference sequence). This CDR3 is 14 amino acids long. V lost 0 bases and J 0 bases, leaving 5 bases between the germline ends. CDR3 loop: CATSRDSVNTEAFF. The CDR3, as DNA: TGTGCCACCAGCAGAGATTCAGTGAACACTGAAGCTTTCTTT.

The V and J genes are TRBV29-1 and TRBJ2-7; 8 bases match TRBD1. Unmatched junction bases numbered 5, after V lost 5 bases and J lost 2 bases. Germline V lookup: CDR1 SQVTM, CDR2 ANQGSEA. The CDR3 runs to 13 residues. The CDR3 bases are TGCAGCGTTTCAGGGACAGGAGCCTACGAGCAGTACTTC. It encodes CSVSGTGAYEQYF.

The CDR3 is CASSPPGGSDLNQPQHF. DNA of the CDR3: TGTGCCAGCTCACCACCAGGCGGGAGCGACCTCAATCAGCCCCAGCATTTT. The rearrangement links TRBV18 to TRBJ1-5, with no clear D. The CDR3 spans 17 residues. V lost 0 bases and J lost 3, with 15 bases in between. The germline V gene has CDR1 KGHSH and CDR2 LQKENI.